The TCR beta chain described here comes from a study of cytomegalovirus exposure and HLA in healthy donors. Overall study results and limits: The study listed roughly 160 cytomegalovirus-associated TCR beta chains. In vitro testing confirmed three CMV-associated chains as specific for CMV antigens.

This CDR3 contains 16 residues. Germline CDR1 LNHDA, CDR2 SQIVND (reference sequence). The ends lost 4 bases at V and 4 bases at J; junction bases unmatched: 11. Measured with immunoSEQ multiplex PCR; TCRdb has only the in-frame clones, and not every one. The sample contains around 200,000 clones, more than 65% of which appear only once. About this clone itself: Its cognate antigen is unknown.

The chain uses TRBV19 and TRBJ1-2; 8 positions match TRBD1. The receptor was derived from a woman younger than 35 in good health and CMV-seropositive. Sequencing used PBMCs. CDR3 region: CASSTPGQGRPYGYTF. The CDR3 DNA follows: TGTGCCAGTAGTACCCCCGGACAGGGCCGACCCTATGGCTACACCTTC.